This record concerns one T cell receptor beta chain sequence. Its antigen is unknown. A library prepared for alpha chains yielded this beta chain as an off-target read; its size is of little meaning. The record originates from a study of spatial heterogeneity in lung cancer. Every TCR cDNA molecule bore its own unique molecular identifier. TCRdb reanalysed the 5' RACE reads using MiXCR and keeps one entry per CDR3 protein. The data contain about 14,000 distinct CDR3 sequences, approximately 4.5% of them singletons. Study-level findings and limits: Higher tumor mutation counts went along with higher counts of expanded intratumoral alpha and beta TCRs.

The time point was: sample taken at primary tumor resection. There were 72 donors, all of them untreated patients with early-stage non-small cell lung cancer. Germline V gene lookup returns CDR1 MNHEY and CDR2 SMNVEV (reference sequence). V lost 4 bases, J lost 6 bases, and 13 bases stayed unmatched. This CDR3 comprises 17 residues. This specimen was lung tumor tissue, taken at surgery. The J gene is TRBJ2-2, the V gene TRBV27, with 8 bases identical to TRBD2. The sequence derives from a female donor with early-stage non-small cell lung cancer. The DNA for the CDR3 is TGTGCCAGCAGTTCCTTGGAAGCGGGGGAGAGGGCCGGGGAGCTGTTTTTT. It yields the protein CASSSLEAGERAGELFF.